This T cell receptor (beta chain) was identified in a study of cytomegalovirus exposure and HLA in healthy donors. Study-wide findings and caveats: A missense variant in DCLRE1C was later tied to TCR beta V- and J-gene trimming.

Per the germline V gene, CDR1 is MGHDK and CDR2 is SYGVNS. The CDR3 consists of 13 residues. Worth noting for this clone: Its antigen remains unknown.

Primers included in the PCR were 60 Vbeta and 13 Jbeta primers. Sequencing used immunoSEQ multiplex PCR; TCRdb keeps in-frame clones, though not all of them. The data show 85,000 to 130,000 clones, with around 74% seen just once and roughly 15% held by the top ten. This TCR was recovered from a male donor in good health and CMV-seropositive. Sequencing used PBMCs. The V gene is TRBV25-1, the J gene TRBJ2-5, with D possibly TRBD1 on 6 matching bases. With the DNA end fitting TRBJ2-7 better, the J assignment may be wrong. The CDR3 protein is CASRSGQIYEQYF. The CDR3 coding sequence is TGTGCCAGCCGCTCCGGACAGATATACGAGCAGTACTTC.